This T cell receptor beta chain is from a study of T-cell reconstitution after alpha-beta-depleted transplantation in children. This clonotype has at least ten counts. Its antigen is still unknown. Unique molecular identifiers featured in how the TCRbeta library was prepared. TCRdb used MiXCR to reprocess the PCR reads, holding one entry per CDR3 protein. The sample holds 400,000 to 550,000 distinct CDR3 sequences; roughly a tenth are singletons and the top ten take approximately 2%. Germline CDR1 and CDR2: SGHVS and FNYEAQ. The CDR3 contains 15 residues. Trimming pared 0 bases from V and 0 bases from J, leaving 8 bases between. Study-wide results and caveats: T-cell numbers and diversity, one year after transplant, stemmed largely from T cells that were newly produced. After transplant, high TCRbeta diversity at day 60 in some patients arose from surviving recipient T cells and thymic progenitors. Several hundred rapidly expanded clones from non-depleted graft cells reportedly supplied alpha-beta T cells about two months post-transplant.

Here the sequenced sample was PBMCs, taken before TCRalphabeta/CD19-depleted stem cell transplant. The receptor was isolated from a child aged 2-15 years with inherited bone marrow failure, due to receive a stem cell transplant. The chain carries TRBV7-6 and TRBJ1-1; no reliable D call. The chain's CDR3 is CASSLAGGLNTEAFF. The CDR3 DNA follows: TGTGCCAGCAGCTTAGCGGGAGGACTGAACACTGAAGCTTTCTTT.